This entry lists 22 T cell receptor beta chains sequenced from one sample in a study of blood T cells in healthy people across ages (dated by TCRdb to between 2015 and 2016). The method was 5' RACE. Sequencing took place on an Illumina HiSeq 2500. A second PCR of roughly 6 to 11 cycles was run with a J-beta primer mix and a sample-barcoded 5' primer. TCRdb reprocessed the public reads (quality trimming at Q25 with fastp, clone calling with MiXCR) and kept in-frame beta chains. Each record represents a unique CDR3 protein, reported with the most common genes and DNA among its rows. This sample comprises approximately 1.5 million distinct CDR3 sequences, about 45% of them detected only once. Less than 5% of the sample rests with the top ten. Material for sequencing was blood. Receptor source: a woman younger than 35 in good health.

The chain has TRBV4-2 and TRBJ2-5; 9 bases align to TRBD2. The CDR3 consists of 17 residues. J was trimmed by 11 bases and V by 0 bases; bases with no gene match: 16. Looked up from germline, CDR1 is LGHNA and CDR2 is YNFKEQ. The CDR3 DNA is TGTGCCAGCAGCCAAGAAGTAGCGGGAGAGGGTTACAATGAGCAGTACTTC. Translating gives CASSQEVAGEGYNEQYF.

The chain carries TRBV20-1 and TRBJ1-1, with a weak D call TRBD1 (6 bases). This CDR3 is 13 amino acids long. Looked up from germline, CDR1 is DFQATT and CDR2 is SNEGSKA (reference sequence). V was shortened by 2 bases and J by 8 bases, with 15 bases between the two germline ends. Written as DNA, the CDR3 is TGCAGTGCTAGACGGGACACGCAGTCCGAAGCTTTCTTT. It encodes CSARRDTQSEAFF.

J is TRBJ2-1 and V is TRBV20-1; D gene ambiguous. The J call may be faulty, since TRBJ2-7 better matches the DNA end. CDR1 DFQATT and CDR2 SNEGSKA come from the germline V gene (reference sequence). CDR3 size: 14 residues. The CDR3 is CSARDWQTLNEQYF. CDR3 bases: TGCAGTGCTAGAGATTGGCAAACCCTTAATGAGCAGTACTTC.

This chain joins TRBV7-9 and TRBJ2-1, with 10 bases fitting TRBD2. The CDR3 loop spans 17 amino acids. The germline V gene has CDR1 SEHNR and CDR2 FQNEAQ (reference sequence). Trimming took 1 base from V and 7 from J; bases not matched to a gene: 10. CDR3 sequence reads: CASSLVLAGARRNEQFF. For the CDR3, the DNA is TGTGCCAGCAGCTTAGTCCTAGCGGGAGCTCGTCGGAATGAGCAGTTCTTC.

The V gene is TRBV28, the J gene TRBJ2-1; 9 bases are a match to TRBD2. Germline V CDR1 and CDR2: MDHEN, SYDVKM. The CDR3 runs to 16 residues. V gave up 1 base and J gave up 4 bases; unmatched junction bases: 5. As DNA, the CDR3 is TGTGCCAGCAGTTTATTAGGCGGGAGGGCATACAATGAGCAGTTCTTC. Residues: CASSLLGGRAYNEQFF.

The V call is TRBV12-3 or TRBV12-4, the J call TRBJ2-3; TRBD1 or TRBD2 may be the D gene (6 bases each). Trimming cost V 1 base and J 2 bases, with 13 bases left between them. This CDR3 spans 16 amino acids. CDR3: CASSLDVRGATDTQYF. The CDR3, as DNA: TGTGCCAGCAGTTTAGATGTAAGGGGGGCCACAGATACGCAGTATTTT.

This clonotype was observed a handful of times. This sequence joins TRBV11-2 and TRBJ1-2; perhaps TRBD1 as D (6 bases). Germline CDR1 SGHAT, CDR2 FQNNGV. V shed 3 bases and J shed 6 bases, with 11 bases lying between them. This CDR3 is built from 13 residues. CDR3 region: CASSLLYRDGYTF. The CDR3 coding sequence is TGTGCCAGCAGCTTGTTATACAGGGATGGCTACACCTTC.

This clonotype was picked up many times. The chain uses TRBV6-1 and TRBJ2-1; 7 nucleotides agree with TRBD1. The trim removed 4 bases at V and 8 bases at J, leaving 5 bases unmatched. The CDR3 spans 13 residues. The germline V gene has CDR1 MNHNS and CDR2 SASEGT. The CDR3: CASSANRGYEQFF. For the CDR3, the DNA is TGTGCCAGCAGTGCAAACAGGGGTTATGAGCAGTTCTTC.

The genes are TRBV6-2 or TRBV6-3 and TRBJ2-7; the match to TRBD2 covers 7 bases. Germline trimming cut 7 bases from V and 3 bases from J; bases unmatched to any gene: 9. The CDR3 sequence is 14 residues long. CDR1 is MNHEY and CDR2 is SVGEGT in the germline V gene. The CDR3 DNA follows: TGTGCCAGCACCGGTGGGGGGGAAGTCTACGAGCAGTACTTC. It yields the protein CASTGGGEVYEQYF.

The rearrangement links TRBV20-1 to TRBJ2-1; 8 bases match TRBD2. CDR3 length: 17 amino acids. With 6 bases clipped from V and 4 bases from J, the junction kept 17 bases outside the gene matches. The V gene's germline CDR1 is DFQATT and CDR2 SNEGSKA (reference sequence). The CDR3, as DNA: TGCAGTGCAAAGGGACGGTCACGGGAGGGAATATACAATGAGCAGTTCTTC. Translated, it gives CSAKGRSREGIYNEQFF.

This clonotype was detected only a few times. The rearrangement uses TRBV5-6 and TRBJ1-2; possible D gene TRBD1, 6 bases. The CDR3 has 16 residues. V was cut by 2 bases and J by 4 bases, with 18 bases left in between. CDR1 SGHDT and CDR2 YYEEEE come from the germline V gene. CDR3 loop: CASSFDRTWDFYGYTF. CDR3 DNA sequence: TGTGCCAGCAGCTTCGACAGGACGTGGGACTTCTATGGCTACACCTTC.

This clonotype showed up just a few times. V and J are TRBV7-2 and TRBJ2-1, with D perhaps matching TRBD1 or TRBD2 (5 bases each). The ends were cut back, 5 bases at V and 8 bases at J, with 22 bases in the middle. The CDR3 is made up of 16 amino acids. Germline V gene sequence: CDR1 SGHTA, CDR2 FQGNSA. CDR3 coding DNA: TGTGCCAGCAGCCACACGTGGGGGATGTCTAAGGATGAGCAGTTCTTC. Its protein product is CASSHTWGMSKDEQFF.

The V and J genes are TRBV15 and TRBJ2-7; D is undetermined. This CDR3 is built from 14 residues. Trimming shortened V by 0 bases and J by 2 bases, and 8 bases separated the two germline ends. Germline V gives CDR1 LNHNV, CDR2 YYDKDF (reference sequence). The CDR3: CATSRERSAYEQYF. CDR3 nucleotides: TGTGCCACCAGCAGAGAGAGATCGGCCTACGAGCAGTACTTC.

This clonotype was observed a handful of times. The chain employs TRBV7-3 and TRBJ2-3; D unclear. The V gene lost 0 bases and the J gene lost 4 bases, with 14 bases spanning the gap. Germline assignment: CDR1 SGHTA and CDR2 FQGTGA. The CDR3 covers 16 residues. This CDR3 is CASSLTFGQIADTQYF. The CDR3 DNA is TGTGCCAGCAGCTTAACGTTCGGGCAAATTGCAGATACGCAGTATTTT. Drawing the rest from reference TRBV7-3 and TRBJ2-3, the complete variable domain is GAGVSQTPSNKVTEKGKYVELRCDPISGHTALYWYRQSLGQGPEFLIYFQGTGAADDSGLPNDRFFAVRPEGSVSTLKIQRTERGDSAVYLCASSLTFGQIADTQYFGPGTRLTVL.

This clonotype was counted between two and nine times. This chain uses TRBV20-1 with TRBJ1-5; TRBD1 might be the D (5 bases). CDR1 is DFQATT and CDR2 is SNEGSKA in the germline V gene (reference sequence). CDR3 size: 15 residues. Deletions cut 6 bases from V and 2 bases from J, with 17 bases between. The CDR3 bases are TGCAGTGCCCAGATGTCAGGGAGAGGCAATCAGCCCCAGCATTTT. Protein: CSAQMSGRGNQPQHF.

This chain connects TRBV30 to TRBJ2-7; D remains ambiguous. Trimming cost V 3 bases and J 7 bases, with 10 bases left between them. The length of the CDR3 is 11 residues. Germline V gene sequence: CDR1 GTSNPN, CDR2 SVGIG (reference sequence). Here the CDR3 DNA reads TGTGCCTGGAGATGGGGTTATGAGCAGTACTTC. The encoded protein is CAWRWGYEQYF. The whole variable domain, filled in from reference TRBV30 and TRBJ2-7, reads SQTIHQWPATLVQPVGSPLSLECTVEGTSNPNLYWYRQAAGRGLQLLFYSVGIGQISSEVPQNLSASRPQDRQFILSSKKLLLSDSGFYLCAWRWGYEQYFGPGTRLTVT.

This clonotype was detected ten times or more. This chain joins TRBV20-1 and TRBJ2-3; TRBD2 matches at 13 bases. The ends lost 5 bases at V and 4 bases at J; junction bases unmatched: 6. The germline CDR1 and CDR2 sequences are DFQATT and SNEGSKA (reference sequence). CDR3 size: 15 residues. The CDR3 DNA reads TGCAGTGCTGCCCGGACTAGCGGGAGCGCAGATACGCAGTATTTT. The encoded protein is CSAARTSGSADTQYF.

The J gene is TRBJ1-6, the V gene TRBV6-6; D possibly corresponds to TRBD1 (5 bases). The CDR3 is 14 residues long. Trimming took off 6 bases at V and 5 bases at J, with 11 bases between the two ends. Germline CDR1 and CDR2: MNHNY and SVGAGI (reference sequence). CDR3 sequence reads: CASRAGTNNSPLHF. The CDR3 DNA follows: TGTGCCAGCAGGGCAGGGACTAATAATTCACCCCTCCACTTT.

This clonotype was picked up a small number of times. J is TRBJ1-1 and V is TRBV7-2; the D is unclear. V was shortened by 2 bases and J by 5 bases, with 9 bases between the two germline ends. From germline, CDR1 is SGHTA and CDR2 FQGNSA. This CDR3 contains 13 residues. The CDR3 is CASSLRQETEAFF. The DNA for the CDR3 is TGTGCCAGCAGCTTAAGGCAGGAGACTGAAGCTTTCTTT. The whole variable domain, remainder taken from reference TRBV7-2 and TRBJ1-1, is GAGVSQSPSNKVTEKGKDVELRCDPISGHTALYWYRQSLGQGLEFLIYFQGNSAPDKSGLPSDRFSAERTGGSVSTLTIQRTQQEDSAVYLCASSLRQETEAFFGQGTRLTVV.

The rearrangement links TRBV5-1 to TRBJ2-1, with 11 bases fitting TRBD2. The J call may be in error: the DNA end matches TRBJ2-7 better. CDR3 length: 16 amino acids. Looked up from germline, CDR1 is SGHRS and CDR2 is YFSETQ. DNA of the CDR3: TGCGCCAGCAGCGGGGGGACTAGCGGATCCTACAATGAGCAGTACTTC. Translated, it gives CASSGGTSGSYNEQYF.

V is TRBV20-1 and J is TRBJ2-7; D is unclear. This CDR3 comprises 13 residues. Germline CDR1 is DFQATT and CDR2 is SNEGSKA (reference sequence). V lost 4 bases and J 7 bases, leaving 17 bases between the germline ends. The CDR3 nucleotides are TGCAGTGCTAAAGAGGTATGGTACAATGAGCAGTACTTC. Translating gives CSAKEVWYNEQYF.

The chain recombines TRBV14 with TRBJ2-7; possible D gene TRBD1, 6 bases. This CDR3 is built from 14 residues. V lost 2 bases and J 8 bases, leaving 16 bases between the germline ends. CDR1 and CDR2 from the germline V gene are SGHDN and FVKESK. The CDR3 reads CASSQSGAIYKQYF. The CDR3 coding sequence is TGTGCCAGCAGCCAATCAGGGGCGATATACAAGCAGTACTTC.